The 3 T cell receptor beta chains below come from one sample, sequenced in a study. TCRdb recomputed calls from the 5' RACE reads with MiXCR, one row per CDR3 protein. This table has around 10,000 distinct CDR3 sequences, about 15% appearing once. Treg sorting used a CD4+CD25+CD127-/low gate. Sequenced: Tregs sorted from blood. These receptors were obtained from a female donor with breast cancer.

To note about this clonotype: One base away lies a much larger clone, so this may be a sequencing read error. This is likely a read error, given that the CDR3 carries no conserved phenylalanine or tryptophan at its end. The J gene is TRBJ2-3, the V gene TRBV28; D could derive from TRBD1 or TRBD2 (5 bases each). CDR3 size: 14 residues. Trimming stripped 10 bases from V and 0 bases from J, with 14 bases between. Germline V gene lookup returns CDR1 MDHEN and CDR2 SYDVKM. The CDR3 bases are TGTGCCATCAGCCGGGACCCCAGCACAGATACGCAGTATCTT. It translates to CAISRDPSTDTQYL.

A remark on this clonotype: It may be a read error: a sequence one base away is much more abundant. This chain links TRBV14 with TRBJ2-3, with 7 nucleotides matching TRBD1. The germline CDR1 and CDR2 sequences are SGHDN and FVKESK. This CDR3 contains 15 residues. CDR3 DNA sequence: TGTGCCAGCAGCCAAATTCTCTCCGGGACAGATACGCTGTATTTT. This codes for CASSQILSGTDTLYF.

This clonotype was picked up a small number of times. The genes are TRBV24-1 and TRBJ2-1; either TRBD1 or TRBD2 may fit D (6 bases each). Germline CDR1 KGHDR, CDR2 SFDVKD. There are 13 residues in the CDR3. Between the trimmed V and J ends, which lost 4 bases and 9 bases, there was a span of 12 bases. This chain's CDR3 is CATSDPGASEQFF. The CDR3 nucleotides are TGTGCCACCAGTGACCCGGGGGCGAGTGAGCAGTTCTTC.